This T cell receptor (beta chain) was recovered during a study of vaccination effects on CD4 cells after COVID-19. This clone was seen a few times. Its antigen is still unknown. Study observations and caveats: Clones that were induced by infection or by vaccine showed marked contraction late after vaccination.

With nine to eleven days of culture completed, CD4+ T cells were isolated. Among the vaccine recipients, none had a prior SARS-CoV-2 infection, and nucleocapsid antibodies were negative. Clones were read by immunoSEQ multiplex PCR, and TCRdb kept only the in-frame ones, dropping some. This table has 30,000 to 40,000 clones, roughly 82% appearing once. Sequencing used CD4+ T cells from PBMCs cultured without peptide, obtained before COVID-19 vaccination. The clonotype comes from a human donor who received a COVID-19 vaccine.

The CDR3 DNA sequence: TGTGCCAGCAGTGGGACAGGGCTGTCACCCCTCCACTTT. Translating gives CASSGTGLSPLHF. The chain is built from TRBV6-2 or TRBV6-3 and TRBJ1-6; 9 bases line up with TRBD1. This CDR3 spans 13 amino acids. The V segment lost 5 bases and the J segment 10 bases; nucleotides outside the gene matches: 3. Per germline, CDR1 MNHEY and CDR2 SVGEGT.